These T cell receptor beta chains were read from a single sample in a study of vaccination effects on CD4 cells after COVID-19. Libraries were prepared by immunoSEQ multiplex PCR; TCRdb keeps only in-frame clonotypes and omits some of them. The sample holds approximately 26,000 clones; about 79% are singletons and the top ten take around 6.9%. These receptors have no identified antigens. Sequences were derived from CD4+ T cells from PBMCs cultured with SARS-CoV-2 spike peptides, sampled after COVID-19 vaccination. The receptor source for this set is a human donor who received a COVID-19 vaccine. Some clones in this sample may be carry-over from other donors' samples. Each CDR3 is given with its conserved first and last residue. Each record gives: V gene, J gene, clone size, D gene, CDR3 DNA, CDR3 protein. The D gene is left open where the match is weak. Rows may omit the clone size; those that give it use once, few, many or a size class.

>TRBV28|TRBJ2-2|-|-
TGTGCCAGCAGTCCCGCCAGGGGCGGGGAGCTGTTTTTT
CASSPARGGELFF
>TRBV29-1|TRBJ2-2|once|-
TGCAGCGTTGATTCTCTAAACACCGGGGAGCTGTTTTTT
CSVDSLNTGELFF
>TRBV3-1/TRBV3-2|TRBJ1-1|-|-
TGTGCCAGCAGCCAAGGCGCTCAGGGTGGCGCTTTCTTT
CASSQGAQGGAFF
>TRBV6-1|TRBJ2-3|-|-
TGTGCCAGCAGTGAACAGGGGCTAGCGGGCACAGATACGCAGTATTTT
CASSEQGLAGTDTQYF
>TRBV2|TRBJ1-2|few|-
TGTGCCAGCAGCCTGCAGGGCGGAGAGTATGGCTACACCTTC
CASSLQGGEYGYTF
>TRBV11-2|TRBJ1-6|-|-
TGTGCCAGCAGCGAACAGGTGGGGAAATGGGCCCTCCACTTT
CASSEQVGKWALHF
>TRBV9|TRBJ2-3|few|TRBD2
TGTGCCAGCAGCGGCGAGGGACTAGCGGGGGGTAGCACAGATACGCAGTATTTT
CASSGEGLAGGSTDTQYF
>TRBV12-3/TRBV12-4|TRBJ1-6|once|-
TGTGCCAGTTGTTTCGGTTATAATTCACCCCTCCACTTT
CASCFGYNSPLHF
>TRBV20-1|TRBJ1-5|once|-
TGCAGTGCCGTTAATCAGCCCCAGCATTTT
CSAVNQPQHF
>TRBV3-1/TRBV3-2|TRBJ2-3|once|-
TGTGCCAGCAGCCAAGCAGATACGCAGTATTTT
CASSQADTQYF
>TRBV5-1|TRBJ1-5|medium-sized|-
TGCGCCAGCAGCCCGTCAGCCGGGCCCATCCAGCCCCAGCATTTT
CASSPSAGPIQPQHF
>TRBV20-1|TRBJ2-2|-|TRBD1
TGCAGTGCTAGTAGGACAGGGATGTTTGGGGAGCTGTTTTTT
CSASRTGMFGELFF
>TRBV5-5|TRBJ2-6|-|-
TGTGCCAGCAGCTTAAATGGTCTCTCTGGGGCCAACGTCCTGACTTTC
CASSLNGLSGANVLTF
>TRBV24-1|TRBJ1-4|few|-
TGTGCCACCAGTGCCCAAGGACAGAAACTGTTTTTT
CATSAQGQKLFF
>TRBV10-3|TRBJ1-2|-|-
TGTGCCATCAGTGAGTCCGAGGGGGGGAGGAATGGCTACACCTTC
CAISESEGGRNGYTF
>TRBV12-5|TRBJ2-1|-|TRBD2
TGTGCTAGTGGTTTGGTACTGGTAGCGGGGGGGGGCTCCTACAATGAGCAGTTCTTC
CASGLVLVAGGGSYNEQFF
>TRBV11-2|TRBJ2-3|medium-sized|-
TGTGCCAGCAGCTTAAGTTCCGGAACAAGTACGCAGTATTTT
CASSLSSGTSTQYF
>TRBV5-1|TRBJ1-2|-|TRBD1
TGCGCCAGCAGCCCTACAGGGGAGAATGGCTACACCTTC
CASSPTGENGYTF
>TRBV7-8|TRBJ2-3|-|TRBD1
TGTGCCAGCAGCTTGTTTTCGGGACAGGGAAGGACAGATACGCAGTATTTT
CASSLFSGQGRTDTQYF
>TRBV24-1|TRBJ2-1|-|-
TGTGCCACCAGTGATCCGGCGAGGGGATCCGACAATGAGCAGTTCTTC
CATSDPARGSDNEQFF
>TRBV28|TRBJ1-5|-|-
TGTGCCAGCAGCCCCTCCTTGGGGGGATTCGATCAGCCCCAGCATTTT
CASSPSLGGFDQPQHF
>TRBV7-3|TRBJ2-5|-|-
TGTGCCAGCAGCTTAACGCTCCCGACTTTGGGGGAGACCCAGTACTTC
CASSLTLPTLGETQYF
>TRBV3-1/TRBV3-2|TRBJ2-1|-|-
TGTGCCAGCAGCCGGGACCTGAACCCAAATGAGCAGTTCTTC
CASSRDLNPNEQFF
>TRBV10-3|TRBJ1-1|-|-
TGTGCCATCAGTGATAACCTAGGGCGCACTGAAGCTTTCTTT
CAISDNLGRTEAFF
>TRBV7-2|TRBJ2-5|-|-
TGTGCCAGCAGCCTCCACGGGTCGCAAGAGACCCAGTACTTC
CASSLHGSQETQYF
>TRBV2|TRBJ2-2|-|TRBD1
TGTGCCAGCAGTGACGAAGCGACAGGGAATGGCGGGGAGCTGTTTTTT
CASSDEATGNGGELFF
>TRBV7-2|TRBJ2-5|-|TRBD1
TGTGCCAGCAGTTCGGGACAGGCCACCATTGGGACCCAGTACTTC
CASSSGQATIGTQYF
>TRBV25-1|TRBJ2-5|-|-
TGTGCCAGCAGTGGAACAGAGACCCAGTACTTC
CASSGTETQYF
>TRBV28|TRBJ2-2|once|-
TGTGCCAGCAGCGCCCCCGGGTGGAAAATCGGGGAGCTGTTTTTT
CASSAPGWKIGELFF
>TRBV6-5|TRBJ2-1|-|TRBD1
TGTGCCAGCAGAGACGACAGGGGCTCCTACAATGAGCAGTTCTTC
CASRDDRGSYNEQFF
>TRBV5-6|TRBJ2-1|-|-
TGTGCCAGCAGCTTGATAGAACAGGGACACAATGAGCAGTTCTTC
CASSLIEQGHNEQFF
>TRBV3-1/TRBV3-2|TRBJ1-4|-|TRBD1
TGTGCCAGCAGCCGCTCGGGACAGCGGAGTGAAAAACTGTTTTTT
CASSRSGQRSEKLFF
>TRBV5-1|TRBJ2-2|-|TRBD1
TGCGCCAGCAGCCTGGCAGGGGGCGCGAACACCGGGGAGCTGTTTTTT
CASSLAGGANTGELFF
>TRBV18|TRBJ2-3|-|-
TGTGCCAGCTCACGGACATATCAATCTAGCACAGATACGCAGTATTTT
CASSRTYQSSTDTQYF
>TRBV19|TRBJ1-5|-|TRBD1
TGTGCCAGTAGTAGACCGACAGGGGTGAACAATCAGCCCCAGCATTTT
CASSRPTGVNNQPQHF
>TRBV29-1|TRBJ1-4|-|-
TGCAGCGCCTCCTCCAGCTCCCGAGGTAATGAAAAACTGTTTTTT
CSASSSSRGNEKLFF
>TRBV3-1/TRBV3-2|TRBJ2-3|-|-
TGTGCCAGCAGCCTTTCTGGGGGAGATACGCAGTATTTT
CASSLSGGDTQYF
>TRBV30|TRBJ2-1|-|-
TGTGCCTGGAGTAGGGGTACAGCCAAGTTCTTC
CAWSRGTAKFF
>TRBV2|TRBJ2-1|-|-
TGTGCCAGCAGTGGAACAGGGAGCTCCTACAATGAGCAGTTCTTC
CASSGTGSSYNEQFF
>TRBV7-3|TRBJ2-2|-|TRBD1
TGTGCCAGCAGTTTTCAGGGGGCTACCGGGGAGCTGTTTTTT
CASSFQGATGELFF
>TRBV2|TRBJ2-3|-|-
TGTGCCAGCAGTTACAGGGAGGGTGGCACAGATACGCAGTATTTT
CASSYREGGTDTQYF
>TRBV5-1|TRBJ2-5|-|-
TGCGCCAGCAGCTCCGGGTTTCAAGAGACCCAGTACTTC
CASSSGFQETQYF
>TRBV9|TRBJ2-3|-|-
TGTGCCAGCAGCCAAATGGCGGGGGCCGCCCGTAGCACAGATACGCAGTATTTT
CASSQMAGAARSTDTQYF